Listed below are T cell receptor beta chains from one sample, sequenced in a study of T cells after yellow fever vaccination. TCRdb called the 5' RACE reads again in MiXCR, with one record for every CDR3 protein. Of nearly 45,000 distinct CDR3 sequences in the sample, about 6.8% are singletons; the top ten hold approximately 15%. The sequences come from CD8+ T cells not binding an NS4B(214-222) dextramer, sorted from PBMCs, collected 45 days after the yellow fever booster vaccination. The receptor set was obtained from a man aged 25-45 years who received the YFV17D yellow fever vaccine. Both conserved end residues are part of each CDR3. Fields, in order: V gene, CDR3 length, clone size, J gene, D gene, CDR3 protein, CDR3 DNA. D genes are given only for firm matches. Clone size is not always given. Where it is, it says once, few, many or a class for expanded clones.

V gene: TRBV6-6; CDR3 length: 12; clone size: many; J gene: TRBJ2-7; D gene: .; CDR3 protein: CASRASVYEQYF; CDR3 DNA: TGTGCCAGCAGGGCCTCCGTGTACGAGCAGTACTTC
V gene: TRBV6-4; CDR3 length: 12; clone size: many; J gene: TRBJ2-2; D gene: .; CDR3 protein: CASSDSAGELFF; CDR3 DNA: TGTGCCAGCAGTGACTCCGCCGGGGAGCTGTTTTTT
V gene: TRBV12-3/TRBV12-4; CDR3 length: 13; clone size: many; J gene: TRBJ2-1; D gene: TRBD2; CDR3 protein: CASGTSDYNEQFF; CDR3 DNA: TGTGCCAGTGGGACTAGCGACTACAATGAGCAGTTCTTC
V gene: TRBV29-1; CDR3 length: 14; clone size: few; J gene: TRBJ1-4; D gene: .; CDR3 protein: CSVTHEAGTEKLFF; CDR3 DNA: TGCAGCGTCACCCACGAGGCAGGGACGGAAAAACTGTTTTTT
V gene: TRBV29-1; CDR3 length: 14; clone size: many; J gene: TRBJ1-3; D gene: TRBD1; CDR3 protein: CSVLTGGSGNTIYF; CDR3 DNA: TGCAGCGTACTTACAGGGGGTTCGGGAAACACCATATATTTT
V gene: TRBV30; CDR3 length: 14; clone size: many; J gene: TRBJ1-2; D gene: .; CDR3 protein: CAWSVTGGAYGYTF; CDR3 DNA: TGTGCCTGGAGTGTAACCGGGGGCGCCTATGGCTACACCTTC
V gene: TRBV20-1; CDR3 length: 15; clone size: .; J gene: TRBJ2-1; D gene: TRBD2; CDR3 protein: CSARQIGTSIYEQFF; CDR3 DNA: TGCAGTGCTAGGCAGATCGGGACTAGTATTTATGAGCAGTTCTTC
V gene: TRBV5-1; CDR3 length: 15; clone size: many; J gene: TRBJ2-7; D gene: TRBD2; CDR3 protein: CASSPGTSGVYEQYF; CDR3 DNA: TGCGCCAGCAGCCCCGGGACTAGCGGAGTTTACGAGCAGTACTTC
V gene: TRBV28; CDR3 length: 10; clone size: many; J gene: TRBJ2-1; D gene: .; CDR3 protein: CASSLNEQFF; CDR3 DNA: TGTGCCAGCAGTTTGAATGAGCAGTTCTTC
V gene: TRBV9; CDR3 length: 18; clone size: many; J gene: TRBJ2-1; D gene: TRBD1; CDR3 protein: CASSVEGAGRSSYNEQFF; CDR3 DNA: TGTGCCAGCAGCGTAGAGGGGGCTGGGCGGAGCTCCTACAATGAGCAGTTCTTC
V gene: TRBV12-3/TRBV12-4; CDR3 length: 12; clone size: many; J gene: TRBJ2-1; D gene: .; CDR3 protein: CASRTPNNEQFF; CDR3 DNA: TGTGCCAGCAGGACCCCAAACAATGAGCAGTTCTTC
V gene: TRBV9; CDR3 length: 13; clone size: many; J gene: TRBJ2-7; D gene: .; CDR3 protein: CASSGPREGKQYF; CDR3 DNA: TGTGCCAGCAGCGGCCCCAGAGAAGGGAAGCAGTACTTC
V gene: TRBV11-2; CDR3 length: 11; clone size: many; J gene: TRBJ2-1; D gene: .; CDR3 protein: CASSLFGEQFF; CDR3 DNA: TGTGCCAGCAGTTTATTTGGGGAGCAGTTCTTC
V gene: TRBV12-3/TRBV12-4; CDR3 length: 14; clone size: medium-sized; J gene: TRBJ1-1; D gene: .; CDR3 protein: CASSPLSVNTEAFF; CDR3 DNA: TGTGCCAGCAGTCCCCTTTCAGTGAACACTGAAGCTTTCTTT
V gene: TRBV19; CDR3 length: 16; clone size: many; J gene: TRBJ2-6; D gene: .; CDR3 protein: CASSIIAGAGANVLTF; CDR3 DNA: TGTGCCAGTAGTATCATAGCAGGGGCTGGGGCCAACGTCCTGACTTTC
V gene: TRBV13; CDR3 length: 14; clone size: .; J gene: TRBJ2-1; D gene: TRBD2; CDR3 protein: CASSPGLGADEQFF; CDR3 DNA: TGTGCCAGCAGCCCCGGACTAGGAGCGGATGAGCAGTTCTTC
V gene: TRBV10-2; CDR3 length: 17; clone size: many; J gene: TRBJ2-7; D gene: .; CDR3 protein: CASSARDPRNPSYEQYF; CDR3 DNA: TGCGCCAGCAGTGCCCGGGACCCTCGGAATCCCTCCTACGAGCAGTACTTC
V gene: TRBV4-2; CDR3 length: 11; clone size: many; J gene: TRBJ2-7; D gene: .; CDR3 protein: CASSQGAEQYF; CDR3 DNA: TGTGCCAGCAGCCAGGGGGCCGAGCAGTACTTC
V gene: TRBV7-2; CDR3 length: 17; clone size: .; J gene: TRBJ2-1; D gene: TRBD2; CDR3 protein: CASSLWRETSGYNEQFF; CDR3 DNA: TGTGCCAGCAGCTTATGGCGGGAGACTTCTGGCTACAATGAGCAGTTCTTC
V gene: TRBV7-3; CDR3 length: 16; clone size: many; J gene: TRBJ2-1; D gene: .; CDR3 protein: CASSYGGQRRVDEQFF; CDR3 DNA: TGTGCCAGCAGCTATGGGGGCCAGCGGCGGGTCGATGAGCAGTTCTTC
V gene: TRBV4-2; CDR3 length: 16; clone size: many; J gene: TRBJ2-3; D gene: TRBD2; CDR3 protein: CASSQDIAGGPDTQYF; CDR3 DNA: TGTGCCAGCAGCCAAGATATAGCGGGAGGGCCAGATACGCAGTATTTT
V gene: TRBV5-1; CDR3 length: 12; clone size: many; J gene: TRBJ2-1; D gene: TRBD1; CDR3 protein: CASRRTGDEQFF; CDR3 DNA: TGCGCCAGCAGACGGACAGGCGATGAGCAGTTCTTC
V gene: TRBV6-2/TRBV6-3; CDR3 length: 11; clone size: few; J gene: TRBJ2-7; D gene: .; CDR3 protein: CASTPGYEQYF; CDR3 DNA: TGTGCCAGCACCCCGGGATACGAGCAGTACTTC
V gene: TRBV25-1; CDR3 length: 15; clone size: many; J gene: TRBJ1-2; D gene: TRBD1; CDR3 protein: CASSEYGQGRDGYTF; CDR3 DNA: TGTGCCAGCAGTGAATATGGACAGGGGAGGGATGGCTACACCTTC
V gene: TRBV7-7; CDR3 length: 14; clone size: many; J gene: TRBJ2-1; D gene: .; CDR3 protein: CASSLGGRNNEQFF; CDR3 DNA: TGTGCTAGCAGCTTAGGTGGCAGAAACAATGAGCAGTTCTTC
V gene: TRBV11-2; CDR3 length: 18; clone size: few; J gene: TRBJ2-6; D gene: TRBD1; CDR3 protein: CASSLVPGQSGGANVLTF; CDR3 DNA: TGTGCCAGCAGCTTGGTCCCGGGACAGTCGGGAGGGGCCAACGTCCTGACTTTC
V gene: TRBV2; CDR3 length: 16; clone size: many; J gene: TRBJ2-1; D gene: TRBD2; CDR3 protein: CASRPGLAALYNEQFF; CDR3 DNA: TGTGCCAGCAGGCCAGGACTAGCAGCCCTCTACAATGAGCAGTTCTTC
V gene: TRBV12-3/TRBV12-4; CDR3 length: 14; clone size: many; J gene: TRBJ2-1; D gene: .; CDR3 protein: CASNSGSRGGEQFF; CDR3 DNA: TGTGCCAGCAACTCTGGCTCCCGGGGAGGTGAGCAGTTCTTC
V gene: TRBV6-5; CDR3 length: 14; clone size: many; J gene: TRBJ2-2; D gene: .; CDR3 protein: CASSYQGNTGELFF; CDR3 DNA: TGTGCCAGCAGTTACCAGGGAAACACCGGGGAGCTGTTTTTT
V gene: TRBV10-3; CDR3 length: 15; clone size: many; J gene: TRBJ2-2; D gene: TRBD2; CDR3 protein: CAIRGLAGDTGELFF; CDR3 DNA: TGTGCCATCAGAGGGCTAGCGGGAGACACCGGGGAGCTGTTTTTT
V gene: TRBV5-1; CDR3 length: 10; clone size: .; J gene: TRBJ2-5; D gene: .; CDR3 protein: CASLGETQYF; CDR3 DNA: TGCGCCAGCCTGGGGGAGACCCAGTACTTC
V gene: TRBV9; CDR3 length: 15; clone size: many; J gene: TRBJ1-1; D gene: TRBD1; CDR3 protein: CASSTSDRARTEAFF; CDR3 DNA: TGTGCCAGCAGCACATCCGACAGGGCTAGGACTGAAGCTTTCTTT
V gene: TRBV19; CDR3 length: 15; clone size: .; J gene: TRBJ2-7; D gene: .; CDR3 protein: CASSIGYGVHYEQYF; CDR3 DNA: TGTGCCAGTAGTATTGGATACGGGGTACACTACGAGCAGTACTTC
V gene: TRBV10-2; CDR3 length: 11; clone size: many; J gene: TRBJ2-5; D gene: .; CDR3 protein: CASRSQMTQYF; CDR3 DNA: TGCGCCAGCAGGAGTCAAATGACCCAGTACTTC
V gene: TRBV28; CDR3 length: 16; clone size: .; J gene: TRBJ2-1; D gene: TRBD2; CDR3 protein: CASSLEPGLADNEQFF; CDR3 DNA: TGTGCCAGCAGTCTCGAACCGGGACTAGCGGACAATGAGCAGTTCTTC
V gene: TRBV3-1; CDR3 length: 15; clone size: many; J gene: TRBJ2-7; D gene: TRBD1; CDR3 protein: CASSQDGQGSYEQYF; CDR3 DNA: TGTGCCAGCAGCCAAGATGGACAGGGGTCCTACGAGCAGTACTTC
V gene: TRBV11-2; CDR3 length: 15; clone size: many; J gene: TRBJ1-1; D gene: .; CDR3 protein: CASSLVERLNTEAFF; CDR3 DNA: TGTGCCAGCAGCTTAGTAGAGCGGTTGAACACTGAAGCTTTCTTT
V gene: TRBV12-3/TRBV12-4; CDR3 length: 14; clone size: many; J gene: TRBJ2-1; D gene: .; CDR3 protein: CASSLPGSYNEQFF; CDR3 DNA: TGTGCCAGCAGTTTGCCAGGCTCCTACAATGAGCAGTTCTTC